Sequencing of this T cell receptor (beta chain) was carried out in a study of T-cell memory formation after mild COVID-19. Study information: Most TCR clusters belonged to a single donor.

The length of the CDR3 is 15 residues. The trim removed 4 bases at V and 5 bases at J, leaving 9 bases unmatched. Germline lookup yields CDR1 SGHDT and CDR2 YYEEEE. Constant-segment primers were used for 5'RACE, and the resulting TCR alpha and TCR beta cDNA libraries carried sample barcodes and UMIs. MiXCR, run by TCRdb on the 5' RACE reads, gives a single entry per CDR3 protein. The sample yields 150,000 to 200,000 distinct CDR3 sequences, about 22% seen once. The clonotype originates from an adult woman who had mild COVID-19 (a few samples of this study predate the infection). Cell type and time point are not known. The sample taken for sequencing was PBMCs or a T cell subset sorted from them (not recorded which). V usage is TRBV5-6 and J usage is TRBJ2-1, with 7 bases lining up with TRBD1. The chain's CDR3 is CASSPDRVGDNEQFF. In DNA, the CDR3 is TGTGCCAGCAGCCCCGACAGGGTGGGGGACAATGAGCAGTTCTTC.